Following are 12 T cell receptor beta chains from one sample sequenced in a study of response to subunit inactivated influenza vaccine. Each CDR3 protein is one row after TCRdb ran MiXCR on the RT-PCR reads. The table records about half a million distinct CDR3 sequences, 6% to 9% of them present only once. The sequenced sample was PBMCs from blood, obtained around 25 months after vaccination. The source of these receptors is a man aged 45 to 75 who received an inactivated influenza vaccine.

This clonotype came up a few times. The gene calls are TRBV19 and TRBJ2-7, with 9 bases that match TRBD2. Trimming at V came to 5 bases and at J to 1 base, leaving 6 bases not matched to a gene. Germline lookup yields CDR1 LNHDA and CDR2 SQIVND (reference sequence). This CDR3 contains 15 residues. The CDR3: CASSFSGRGSYEQYF. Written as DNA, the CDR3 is TGTGCCAGTAGTTTTAGCGGGAGAGGTTCCTACGAGCAGTACTTC.

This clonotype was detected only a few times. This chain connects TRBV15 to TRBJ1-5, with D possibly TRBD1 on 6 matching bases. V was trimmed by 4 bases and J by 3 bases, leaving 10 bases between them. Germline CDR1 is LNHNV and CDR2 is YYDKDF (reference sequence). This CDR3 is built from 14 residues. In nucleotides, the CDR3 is TGTGCCACCAGCATCCGGGACAACAATCAGCCCCAGCATTTT. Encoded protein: CATSIRDNNQPQHF.

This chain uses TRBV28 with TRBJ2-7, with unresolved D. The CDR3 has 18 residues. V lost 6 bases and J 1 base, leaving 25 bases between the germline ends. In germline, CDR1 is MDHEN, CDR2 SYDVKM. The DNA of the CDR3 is TGTGCCAGCAGCCCCACCATAGGACGGGTCAGGCCGTCCTACGAGCAGTACTTC. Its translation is CASSPTIGRVRPSYEQYF. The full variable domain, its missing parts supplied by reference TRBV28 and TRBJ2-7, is DVKVTQSSRYLVKRTGEKVFLECVQDMDHENMFWYRQDPGLGLRLIYFSYDVKMKEKGDIPEGYSVSREKKERFSLILESASTNQTSMYLCASSPTIGRVRPSYEQYFGPGTRLTVT.

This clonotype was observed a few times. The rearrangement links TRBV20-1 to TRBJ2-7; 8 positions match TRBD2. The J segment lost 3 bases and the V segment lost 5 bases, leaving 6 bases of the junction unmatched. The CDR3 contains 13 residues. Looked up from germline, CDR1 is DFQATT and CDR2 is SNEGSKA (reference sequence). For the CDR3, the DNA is TGCAGTGCTCCGGGGGGGGACGGCTACGAGCAGTACTTC. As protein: CSAPGGDGYEQYF.

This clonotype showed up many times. The CDR3 is CASSRGSNQPQHF. In nucleotides, the CDR3 is TGTGCCAGCTCCCGAGGTAGCAATCAGCCCCAGCATTTT. The J gene is TRBJ1-5, the V gene TRBV6-1; D is unclear. Germline V lookup: CDR1 MNHNS, CDR2 SASEGT. The length of the CDR3 is 13 residues. V lost 8 bases and J lost 0, with 8 bases in between.

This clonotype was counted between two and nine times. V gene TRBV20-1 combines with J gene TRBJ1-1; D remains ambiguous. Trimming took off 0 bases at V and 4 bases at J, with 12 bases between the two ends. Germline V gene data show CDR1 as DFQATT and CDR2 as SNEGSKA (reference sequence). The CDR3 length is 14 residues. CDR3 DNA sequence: TGCAGTGCTAGAGATAGGCGAGTAGTCACTGAAGCTTTCTTT. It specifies CSARDRRVVTEAFF.

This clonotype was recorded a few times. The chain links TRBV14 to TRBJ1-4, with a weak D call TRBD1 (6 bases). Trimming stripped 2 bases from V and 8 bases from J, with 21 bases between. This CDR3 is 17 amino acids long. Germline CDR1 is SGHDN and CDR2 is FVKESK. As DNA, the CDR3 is TGTGCCAGCAGCCAAACTGGGACACCCGGATGGGGGGAAAAACTGTTTTTT. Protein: CASSQTGTPGWGEKLFF.

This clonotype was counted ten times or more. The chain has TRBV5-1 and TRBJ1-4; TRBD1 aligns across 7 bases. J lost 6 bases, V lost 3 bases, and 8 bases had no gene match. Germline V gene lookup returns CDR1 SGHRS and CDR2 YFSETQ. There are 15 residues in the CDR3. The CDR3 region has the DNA TGCGCCAGCAGCTGGGCCGGTACAGGGGATGAAAAACTGTTTTTT. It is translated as CASSWAGTGDEKLFF.

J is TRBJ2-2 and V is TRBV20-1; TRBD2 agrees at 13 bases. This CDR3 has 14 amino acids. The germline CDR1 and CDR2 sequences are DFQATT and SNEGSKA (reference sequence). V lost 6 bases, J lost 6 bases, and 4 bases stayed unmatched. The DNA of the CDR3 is TGCAGTGCCAGACTAGCGGGGGGACCCGGGGAGCTGTTTTTT. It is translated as CSARLAGGPGELFF.

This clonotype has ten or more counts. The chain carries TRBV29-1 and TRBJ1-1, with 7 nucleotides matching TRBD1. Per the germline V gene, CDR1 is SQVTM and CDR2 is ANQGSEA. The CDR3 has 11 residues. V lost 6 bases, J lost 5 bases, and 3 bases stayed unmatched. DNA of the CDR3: TGCAGCGTAAGGGACAGTACTGAAGCTTTCTTT. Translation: CSVRDSTEAFF.

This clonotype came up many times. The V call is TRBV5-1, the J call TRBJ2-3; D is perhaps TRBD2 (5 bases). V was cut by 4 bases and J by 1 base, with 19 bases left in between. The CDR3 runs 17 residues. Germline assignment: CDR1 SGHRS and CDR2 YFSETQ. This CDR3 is CASSALIRAGGTDTQYF. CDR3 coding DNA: TGCGCCAGCAGCGCTTTGATTCGCGCGGGCGGCACAGATACGCAGTATTTT.

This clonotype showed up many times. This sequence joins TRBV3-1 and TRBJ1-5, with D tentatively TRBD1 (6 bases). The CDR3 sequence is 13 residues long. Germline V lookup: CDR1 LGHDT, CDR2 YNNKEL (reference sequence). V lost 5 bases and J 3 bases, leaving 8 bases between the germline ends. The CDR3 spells CASSRTDNQPQHF. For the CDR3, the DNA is TGTGCCAGCAGCAGGACAGACAATCAGCCCCAGCATTTT.